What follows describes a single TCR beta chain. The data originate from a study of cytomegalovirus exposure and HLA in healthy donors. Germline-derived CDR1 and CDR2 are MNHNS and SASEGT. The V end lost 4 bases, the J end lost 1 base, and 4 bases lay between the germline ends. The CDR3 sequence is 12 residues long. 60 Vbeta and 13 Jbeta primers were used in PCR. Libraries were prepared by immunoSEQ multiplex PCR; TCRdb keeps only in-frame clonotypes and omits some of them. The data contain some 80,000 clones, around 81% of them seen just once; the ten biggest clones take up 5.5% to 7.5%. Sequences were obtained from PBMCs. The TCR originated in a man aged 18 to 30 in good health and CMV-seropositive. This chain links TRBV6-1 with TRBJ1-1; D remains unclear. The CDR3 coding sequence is TGTGCCAGCAGTGTCTCGAACACTGAAGCTTTCTTT. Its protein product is CASSVSNTEAFF.